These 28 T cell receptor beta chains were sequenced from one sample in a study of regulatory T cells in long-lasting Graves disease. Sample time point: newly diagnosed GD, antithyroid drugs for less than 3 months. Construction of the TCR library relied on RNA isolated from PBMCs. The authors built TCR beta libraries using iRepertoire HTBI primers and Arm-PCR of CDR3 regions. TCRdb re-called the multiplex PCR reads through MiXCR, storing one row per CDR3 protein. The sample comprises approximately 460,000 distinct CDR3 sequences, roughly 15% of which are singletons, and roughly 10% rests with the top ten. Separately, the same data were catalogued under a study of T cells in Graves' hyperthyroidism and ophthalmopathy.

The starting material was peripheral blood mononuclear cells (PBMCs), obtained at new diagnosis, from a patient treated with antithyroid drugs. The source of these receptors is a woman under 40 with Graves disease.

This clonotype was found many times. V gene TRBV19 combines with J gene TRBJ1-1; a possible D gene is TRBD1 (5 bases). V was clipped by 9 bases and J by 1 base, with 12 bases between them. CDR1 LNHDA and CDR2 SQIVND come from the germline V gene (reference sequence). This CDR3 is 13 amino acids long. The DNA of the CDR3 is TGTGCCAGCAGCATGACAGAGAACACTGAAGCTTTCTTT. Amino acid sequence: CASSMTENTEAFF.

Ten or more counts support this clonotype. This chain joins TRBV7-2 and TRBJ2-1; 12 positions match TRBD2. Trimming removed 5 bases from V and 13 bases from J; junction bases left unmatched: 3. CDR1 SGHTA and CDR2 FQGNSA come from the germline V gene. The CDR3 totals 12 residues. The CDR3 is CASSVGLAGQFF. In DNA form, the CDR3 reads TGTGCCAGCAGCGTGGGACTAGCGGGTCAGTTCTTC. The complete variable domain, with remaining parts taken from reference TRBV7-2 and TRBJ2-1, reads GAGVSQSPSNKVTEKGKDVELRCDPISGHTALYWYRQSLGQGLEFLIYFQGNSAPDKSGLPSDRFSAERTGGSVSTLTIQRTQQEDSAVYLCASSVGLAGQFFGPGTRLTVL.

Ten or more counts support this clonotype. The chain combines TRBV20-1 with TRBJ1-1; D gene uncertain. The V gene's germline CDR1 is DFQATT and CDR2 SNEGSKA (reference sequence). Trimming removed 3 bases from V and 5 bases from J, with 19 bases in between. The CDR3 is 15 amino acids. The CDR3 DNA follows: TGCAGTGCTAGGAGTCTTAGGGTGAGATTGACTGAAGCTTTCTTT. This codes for CSARSLRVRLTEAFF.

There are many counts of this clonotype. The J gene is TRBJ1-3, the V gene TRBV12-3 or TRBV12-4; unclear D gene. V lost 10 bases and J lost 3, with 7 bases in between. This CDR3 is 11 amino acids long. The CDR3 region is CANTVGNTIYF. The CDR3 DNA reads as TGTGCCAATACGGTTGGAAACACCATATATTTT.

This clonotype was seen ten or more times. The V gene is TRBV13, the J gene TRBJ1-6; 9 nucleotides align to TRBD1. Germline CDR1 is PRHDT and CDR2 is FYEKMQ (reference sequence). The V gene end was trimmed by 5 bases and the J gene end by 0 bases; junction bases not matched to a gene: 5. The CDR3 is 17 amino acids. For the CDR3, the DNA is TGTGCCAGCAGCCACAGGGGGCGGGACTCCTATAATTCACCCCTCCACTTT. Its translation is CASSHRGRDSYNSPLHF.

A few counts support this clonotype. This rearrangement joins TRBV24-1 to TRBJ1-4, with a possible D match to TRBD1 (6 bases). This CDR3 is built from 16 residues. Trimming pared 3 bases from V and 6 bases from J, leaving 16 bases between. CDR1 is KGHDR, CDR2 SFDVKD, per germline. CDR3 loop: CATSDPKEGGHEKLFF. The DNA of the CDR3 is TGTGCCACCAGTGATCCCAAGGAAGGGGGACATGAAAAACTGTTTTTT.

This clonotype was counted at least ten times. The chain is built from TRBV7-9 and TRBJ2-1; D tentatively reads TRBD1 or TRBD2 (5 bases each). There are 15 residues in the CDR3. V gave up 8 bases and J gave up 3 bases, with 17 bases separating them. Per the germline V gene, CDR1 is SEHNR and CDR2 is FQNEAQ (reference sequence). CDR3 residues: CASELRGVNYNEQFF. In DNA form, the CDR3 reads TGTGCCAGCGAGTTAAGGGGAGTGAACTACAATGAGCAGTTCTTC.

The CDR3, as DNA: TGTGCCAGTAGTGCATGGACAGCGAGTAATTCACCCCTCCACTTT. Protein: CASSAWTASNSPLHF. The V and J genes are TRBV19 and TRBJ1-6; TRBD1 might be the D (6 bases). From germline, CDR1 is LNHDA and CDR2 SQIVND (reference sequence). CDR3 size: 15 residues. Between the trimmed V and J ends, which lost 5 bases and 6 bases, there was a span of 14 bases.

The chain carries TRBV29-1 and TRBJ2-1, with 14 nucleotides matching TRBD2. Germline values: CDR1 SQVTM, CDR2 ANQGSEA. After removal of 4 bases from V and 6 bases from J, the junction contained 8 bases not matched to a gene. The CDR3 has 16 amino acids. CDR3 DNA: TGCAGCGTTGCCGGGACTAGCGGGAGCAGACTCAATGAGCAGTTCTTC. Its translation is CSVAGTSGSRLNEQFF.

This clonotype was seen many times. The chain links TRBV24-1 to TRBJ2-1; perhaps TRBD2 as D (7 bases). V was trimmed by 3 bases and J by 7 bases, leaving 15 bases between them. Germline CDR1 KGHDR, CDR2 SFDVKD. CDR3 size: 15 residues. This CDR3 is CATSDRGAIKNEQFF. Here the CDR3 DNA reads TGTGCCACCAGTGATCGGGGGGCGATTAAGAATGAGCAGTTCTTC.

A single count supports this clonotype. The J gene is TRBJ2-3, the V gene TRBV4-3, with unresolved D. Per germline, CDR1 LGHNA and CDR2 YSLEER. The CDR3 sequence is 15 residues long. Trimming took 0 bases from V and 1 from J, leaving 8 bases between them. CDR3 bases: TGCGCCAGCAGCCAAGACGGAACCGGCACAGATACGCAGTATTTT. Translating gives CASSQDGTGTDTQYF.

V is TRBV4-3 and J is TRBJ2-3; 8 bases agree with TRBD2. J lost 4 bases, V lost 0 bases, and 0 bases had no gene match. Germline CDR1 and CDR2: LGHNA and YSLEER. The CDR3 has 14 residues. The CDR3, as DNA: TGCGCCAGCAGCCAAGACGGGAGGGCAGATACGCAGTATTTT. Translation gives CASSQDGRADTQYF.

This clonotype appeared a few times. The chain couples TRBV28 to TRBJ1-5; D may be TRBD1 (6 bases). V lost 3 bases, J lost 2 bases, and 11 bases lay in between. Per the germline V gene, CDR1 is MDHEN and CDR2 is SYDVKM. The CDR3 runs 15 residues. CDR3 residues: CASSLGGRRNQPQHF. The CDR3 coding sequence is TGTGCCAGCAGTTTGGGGGGGCGTCGCAATCAGCCCCAGCATTTT.

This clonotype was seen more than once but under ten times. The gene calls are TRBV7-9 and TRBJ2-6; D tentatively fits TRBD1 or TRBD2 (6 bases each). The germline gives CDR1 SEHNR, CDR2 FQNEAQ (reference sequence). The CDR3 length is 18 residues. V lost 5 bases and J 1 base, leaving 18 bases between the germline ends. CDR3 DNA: TGTGCCAGCAGCAACGGCCGGGGGCGCGGGTCTGGGGCCAACGTCCTGACTTTC. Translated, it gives CASSNGRGRGSGANVLTF.

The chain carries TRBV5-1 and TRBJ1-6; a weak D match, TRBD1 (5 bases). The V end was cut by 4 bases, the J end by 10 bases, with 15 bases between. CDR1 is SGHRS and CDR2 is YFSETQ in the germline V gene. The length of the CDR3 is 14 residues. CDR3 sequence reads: CASSPQGFGSPLHF. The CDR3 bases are TGCGCCAGCAGCCCTCAGGGATTCGGCTCACCCCTCCACTTT. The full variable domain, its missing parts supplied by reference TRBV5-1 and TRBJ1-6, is KAGVTQTPRYLIKTRGQQVTLSCSPISGHRSVSWYQQTPGQGLQFLFEYFSETQRNKGNFPGRFSGRQFSNSRSEMNVSTLELGDSALYLCASSPQGFGSPLHFGNGTRLTVT.

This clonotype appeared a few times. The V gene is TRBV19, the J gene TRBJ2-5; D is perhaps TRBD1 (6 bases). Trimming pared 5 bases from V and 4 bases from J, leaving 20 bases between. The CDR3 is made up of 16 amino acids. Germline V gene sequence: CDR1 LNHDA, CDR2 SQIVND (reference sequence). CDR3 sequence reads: CASSSSGTPPRETQYF. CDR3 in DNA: TGTGCCAGTAGTTCTTCCGGGACACCTCCCCGAGAGACCCAGTACTTC.

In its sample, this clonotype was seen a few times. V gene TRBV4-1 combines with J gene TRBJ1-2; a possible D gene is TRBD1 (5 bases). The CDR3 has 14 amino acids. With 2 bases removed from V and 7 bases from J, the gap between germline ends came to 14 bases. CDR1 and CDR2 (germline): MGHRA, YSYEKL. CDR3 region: CASSQRTRGSGYTF. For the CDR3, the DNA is TGCGCCAGCAGCCAAAGAACCCGGGGGTCTGGCTACACCTTC.

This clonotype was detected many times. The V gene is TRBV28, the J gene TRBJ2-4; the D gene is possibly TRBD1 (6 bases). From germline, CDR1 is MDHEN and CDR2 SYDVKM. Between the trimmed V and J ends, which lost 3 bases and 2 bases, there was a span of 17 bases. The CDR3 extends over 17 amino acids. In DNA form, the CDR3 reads TGTGCCAGCAGTTTCCCTTTCAGGGACACTACCAAAAACATTCAGTACTTC. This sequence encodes CASSFPFRDTTKNIQYF.

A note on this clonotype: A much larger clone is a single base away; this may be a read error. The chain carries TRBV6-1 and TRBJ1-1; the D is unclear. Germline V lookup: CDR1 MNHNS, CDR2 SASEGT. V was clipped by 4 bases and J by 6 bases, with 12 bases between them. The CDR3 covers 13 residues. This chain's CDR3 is CASSAEGTAEAFF. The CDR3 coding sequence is TGTGCCAGCAGTGCGGAGGGTACCGCTGAAGCTTTCTTT.

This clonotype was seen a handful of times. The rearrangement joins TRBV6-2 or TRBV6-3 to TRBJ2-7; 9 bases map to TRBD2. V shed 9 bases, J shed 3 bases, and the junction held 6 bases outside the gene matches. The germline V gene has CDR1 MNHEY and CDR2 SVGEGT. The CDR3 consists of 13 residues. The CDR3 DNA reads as TGTGCCAGTCAGCGGGAGGTAGACTACGAGCAGTACTTC. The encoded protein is CASQREVDYEQYF.

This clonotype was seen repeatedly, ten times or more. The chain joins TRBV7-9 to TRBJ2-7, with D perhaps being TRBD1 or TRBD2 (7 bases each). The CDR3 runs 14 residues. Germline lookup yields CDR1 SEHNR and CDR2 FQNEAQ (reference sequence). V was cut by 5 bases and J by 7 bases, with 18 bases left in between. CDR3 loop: CASSPAGRGREQYF. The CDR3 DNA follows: TGTGCCAGCAGCCCAGCGGGGAGGGGGCGGGAGCAGTACTTC.

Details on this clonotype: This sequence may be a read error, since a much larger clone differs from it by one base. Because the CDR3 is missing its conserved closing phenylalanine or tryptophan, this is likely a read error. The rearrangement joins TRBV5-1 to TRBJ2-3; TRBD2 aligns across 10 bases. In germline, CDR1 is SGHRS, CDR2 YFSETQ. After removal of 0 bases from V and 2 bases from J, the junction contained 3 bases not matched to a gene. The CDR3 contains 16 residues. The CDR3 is CASSLGTSGTTDTQYY. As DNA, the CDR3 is TGCGCCAGCAGCTTGGGTACTAGCGGGACCACAGATACGCAGTATTAT.

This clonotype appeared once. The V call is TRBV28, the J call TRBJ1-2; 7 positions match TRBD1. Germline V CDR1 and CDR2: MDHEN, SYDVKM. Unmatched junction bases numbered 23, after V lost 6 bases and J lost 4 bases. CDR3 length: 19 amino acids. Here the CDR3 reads CASREIGTAYKTGVYGYTF. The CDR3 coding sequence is TGTGCCAGCAGGGAAATAGGGACAGCGTACAAAACAGGAGTCTATGGCTACACCTTC.

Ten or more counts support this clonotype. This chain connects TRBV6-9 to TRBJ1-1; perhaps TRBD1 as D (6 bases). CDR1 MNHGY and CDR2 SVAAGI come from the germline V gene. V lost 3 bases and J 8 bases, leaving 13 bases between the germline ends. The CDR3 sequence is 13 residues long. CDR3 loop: CASSYPGQKEAFF. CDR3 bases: TGTGCCAGCAGTTACCCTGGACAGAAAGAAGCTTTCTTT.

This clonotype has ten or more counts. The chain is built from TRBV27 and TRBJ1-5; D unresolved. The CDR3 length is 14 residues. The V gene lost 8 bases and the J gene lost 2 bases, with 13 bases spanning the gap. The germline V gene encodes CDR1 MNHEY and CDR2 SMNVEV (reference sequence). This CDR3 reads CASVLLSGNQPQHF. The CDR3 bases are TGTGCCAGCGTTTTATTATCCGGCAATCAGCCCCAGCATTTT.

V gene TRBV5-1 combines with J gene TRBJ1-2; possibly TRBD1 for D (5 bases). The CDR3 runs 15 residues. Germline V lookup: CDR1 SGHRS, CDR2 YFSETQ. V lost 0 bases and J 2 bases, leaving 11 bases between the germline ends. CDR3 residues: CASSLGGPDNYGYTF. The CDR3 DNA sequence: TGCGCCAGCAGCTTGGGGGGCCCGGACAACTATGGCTACACCTTC.

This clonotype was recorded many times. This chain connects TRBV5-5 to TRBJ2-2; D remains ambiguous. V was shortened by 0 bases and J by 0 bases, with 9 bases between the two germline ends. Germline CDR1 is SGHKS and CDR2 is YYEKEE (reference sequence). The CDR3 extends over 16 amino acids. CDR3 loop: CASSLDPESNTGELFF. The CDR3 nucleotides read TGTGCCAGCAGCTTGGACCCGGAGTCGAACACCGGGGAGCTGTTTTTT.

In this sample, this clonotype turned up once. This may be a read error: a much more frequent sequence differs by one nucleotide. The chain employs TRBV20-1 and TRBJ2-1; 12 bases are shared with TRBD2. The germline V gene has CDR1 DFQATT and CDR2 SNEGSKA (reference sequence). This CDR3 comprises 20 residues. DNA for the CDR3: TGCAGTGCTAGAGATCTTTTCGGACTAGCGGGACTTAGCTCCTCCAATGAGCAGTTCTTC. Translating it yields CSARDLFGLAGLSSSNEQFF.